A selection of T cell receptor beta chains follows, all from one sample in a study of T cell repertoires in cytomegalovirus infection. Via MiXCR, TCRdb re-called the reads, giving one row per CDR3 protein. The table shows 250,000 to 400,000 distinct CDR3 sequences, with roughly 25% occurring only once. These receptors' targets are unknown. Specimen: cultured PBMCs, collected from culture after CMV antigen stimulation. These receptors all stem from a human donor in good health (CMV status not recorded). Some clones in this sample may be carry-over from other donors' samples. Both conserved end residues are part of each CDR3. D genes are given only for firm matches. Rows give clone size only sometimes, using once, few, many, or a class for an expanded clone.

TRBJ2-1	few	TRBV7-3	TRBD2	CASSPIGGGGNNEQFF	TGTGCCAGCAGCCCCATCGGGGGGGGGGGTAACAATGAGCAGTTCTTC
TRBJ2-2	few	TRBV7-9	-	CASSLEGMSGELFF	TGTGCCAGCAGCTTAGAGGGTATGAGCGGGGAGCTGTTTTTT
TRBJ2-7	-	TRBV24-1	TRBD1	CATTLRDSLILSYEQYF	TGTGCCACCACGCTCCGGGACAGCCTAATCCTCTCCTACGAGCAGTACTTC
TRBJ2-7	-	TRBV7-7	-	CASSPMGDYEQYF	TGTGCCAGCAGCCCGATGGGGGACTACGAGCAGTACTTC
TRBJ2-6	few	TRBV6-2/TRBV6-3	-	CASRDLTAGANVLTF	TGTGCCAGCAGAGACCTCACGGCCGGGGCCAACGTCCTGACTTTC
TRBJ2-3	few	TRBV27	TRBD2	CASSSGGRARTDTQYF	TGTGCCAGCAGTTCGGGGGGGAGGGCCCGCACAGATACGCAGTATTTT
TRBJ1-5	-	TRBV9	-	CASSGGAGGKSNQPQHF	TGTGCCAGCAGCGGGGGGGCCGGGGGCAAGAGCAATCAGCCCCAGCATTTT
TRBJ2-5	many	TRBV19	-	CASSRGGYQETQYF	TGTGCCAGTAGTAGGGGCGGGTACCAAGAGACCCAGTACTTC
TRBJ1-5	once	TRBV27	-	CASSLGRRQPQHF	TGTGCCAGCAGTTTAGGGCGGCGTCAGCCCCAGCATTTT
TRBJ2-7	-	TRBV7-9	-	CASSSERWGEQYF	TGTGCCAGCAGTTCTGAGCGGTGGGGCGAGCAGTACTTC
TRBJ2-1	once	TRBV20-1	-	CSAMGAWENPYNEQFF	TGCAGTGCTATGGGGGCATGGGAAAACCCCTACAATGAGCAGTTCTTC
TRBJ1-5	-	TRBV20-1	-	CSATLTGTSNQPQHF	TGCAGTGCTACCTTAACAGGGACCAGCAATCAGCCCCAGCATTTT
TRBJ1-1	few	TRBV10-2	TRBD1	CASRDRVSAFEAFF	TGCGCCAGCAGAGACAGGGTGTCCGCCTTCGAAGCTTTCTTT
TRBJ2-3	few	TRBV5-4	-	CASSSPNLPDTQYF	TGTGCCAGCAGCTCCCCAAACTTACCAGATACGCAGTATTTT
TRBJ1-1	many	TRBV11-2	-	CASSPQWGGGTEAFF	TGTGCCAGCAGCCCTCAGTGGGGAGGGGGCACTGAAGCTTTCTTT
TRBJ1-4	many	TRBV12-3/TRBV12-4	-	CASSLATNEKLFF	TGTGCCAGCAGTTTAGCAACTAATGAAAAACTGTTTTTT
TRBJ2-1	many	TRBV7-2	-	CASSPIRKDLSSYNEQFF	TGTGCCAGCAGCCCCATCCGGAAAGACTTGAGCTCCTACAATGAGCAGTTCTTC
TRBJ1-3	many	TRBV7-6	-	CASSTIRQIFSGNTIYF	TGTGCCAGCAGCACAATACGACAGATATTCTCTGGAAACACCATATATTTT
TRBJ1-1	-	TRBV20-1	-	CSASFPGLDSYGNTEAFF	TGCAGTGCTAGTTTCCCGGGATTAGATTCATACGGGAACACTGAAGCTTTCTTT
TRBJ2-1	-	TRBV11-3	TRBD2	CASSSFSFLAGGPSAYNEQFF	TGTGCCAGCAGCTCATTTTCATTTCTAGCGGGAGGGCCGAGTGCCTACAATGAGCAGTTCTTC
TRBJ1-5	-	TRBV3-1	-	CASSQDSYEHQPQHF	TGTGCCAGCAGCCAAGATTCTTATGAACATCAGCCCCAGCATTTT
TRBJ2-5	few	TRBV6-1	TRBD2	CASKVLASGPETQYF	TGTGCCAGCAAGGTCTTGGCTAGCGGGCCCGAGACCCAGTACTTC
TRBJ2-1	few	TRBV29-1	-	CSDRNHNEQFF	TGCAGCGATCGGAACCACAATGAGCAGTTCTTC
TRBJ2-4	few	TRBV6-8	-	CASSSGGLAKNIQYF	TGTGCCAGCAGCTCAGGGGGGTTAGCCAAAAACATTCAGTACTTC
TRBJ2-1	-	TRBV5-1	-	CASSLYDSGLEQFF	TGCGCCAGCAGCTTGTATGATAGCGGCCTAGAGCAGTTCTTC
TRBJ1-2	few	TRBV24-1	-	CATSDPAGGEDGYTF	TGTGCCACCAGTGATCCCGCGGGGGGGGAGGATGGCTACACCTTC